Each of the 5 T cell receptor beta chains below was sequenced from the same sample in a study of blood T cell repertoires in COVID-19. Clones were sequenced by immunoSEQ multiplex PCR, and TCRdb holds only the in-frame ones, with some missing. The table records 150,000 to 200,000 clones, 75% to 80% of them present only once. Sequenced sample: peripheral blood. These TCRs come from a woman between 65 and 79 years old with acute or convalescent COVID-19.

This clone was counted once. V usage is TRBV6-1 and J usage is TRBJ2-5; a possible D gene is TRBD2 (5 bases). The length of the CDR3 is 15 residues. V was clipped by 5 bases and J by 2 bases, with 15 bases between them. Germline CDR1 reads MNHNS; CDR2 reads SASEGT. CDR3 sequence (DNA): TGTGCCAGCAGTACCGGTGGGGAGCCGCAAGAGACCCAGTACTTC. This encodes CASSTGGEPQETQYF.

The J gene is TRBJ1-6, the V gene TRBV3-1 (or the pseudogene TRBV3-2), with 7 bases fitting TRBD1. This CDR3 comprises 14 residues. CDR1 LGHDT and CDR2 YNNKEL come from the germline V gene (reference sequence). V lost 4 bases and J lost 6; bases outside the gene matches: 3. The CDR3 here is CASSLRDSNSPLHF. The CDR3 DNA reads TGTGCCAGCAGCCTCCGGGACAGTAATTCACCCCTCCACTTT.

The table lists this clone with a count of one. V is TRBV12-3 or TRBV12-4 and J is TRBJ2-2, with unresolved D. This CDR3 is built from 11 residues. V lost 10 bases and J lost 8, with 11 bases in between. The CDR3 loop reads CAITFAGELFF. Written as DNA, the CDR3 is TGTGCCATCACGTTTGCGGGGGAGCTGTTTTTT.

J is TRBJ1-1 and V is TRBV4-2; 7 bases are a match to TRBD1. Germline V gene data show CDR1 as LGHNA and CDR2 as YNFKEQ. The CDR3 is made up of 16 amino acids. V shed 0 bases and J 1 base; nucleotides not matched to a gene: 5. The CDR3 DNA sequence: TGTGCCAGCAGCCAAGATAGGACAGGACAGAACACTGAAGCTTTCTTT. Translation: CASSQDRTGQNTEAFF.

The rearrangement uses TRBV3-1 (or the pseudogene TRBV3-2) and TRBJ2-7; no clear D gene. This CDR3 is 12 amino acids long. The germline V and J ends were trimmed by 4 bases and 4 bases, with 8 bases remaining between them. Germline lookup yields CDR1 LGHDT and CDR2 YNNKEL (reference sequence). The CDR3: CASSRNLYEQYF. DNA for the CDR3: TGTGCCAGCAGCCGTAATCTATACGAGCAGTACTTC.